This T cell receptor (beta chain) was sequenced for a study of cytomegalovirus exposure and HLA in healthy donors. Study results and limitations: TCR beta V segments were, for the most part, productive about 87% or about 30% of the time in an earlier analysis. Some V segments could not be told apart, so they were left out, TRBV6-2 and TRBV6-3 among them. As a later analysis showed, a missense DCLRE1C variant was linked to trimming of TCR beta V- and J-genes. The sole available immune exposure information was CMV serostatus.

The PCR had 60 Vbeta and 13 Jbeta primers. Produced via immunoSEQ multiplex PCR; TCRdb's table is partial and in-frame only. The sample has 250,000 to 350,000 clones, roughly 80% seen once; the top ten hold about 0.3%. Germline assignment: CDR1 SGHVS and CDR2 FQNEAQ. This CDR3 comprises 17 residues. J was trimmed by 4 bases and V by 1 base; bases with no gene match: 5. Comments on this clone: The antigen is unknown.

This TCR was sampled from a girl aged 2-9 years in good health and CMV-seronegative. The sequenced sample was PBMCs. The chain employs TRBV7-8 and TRBJ2-6; TRBD2 matches 9 bases. This CDR3 is CASSLEAGGAGANVLTF. Written as DNA, the CDR3 is TGTGCCAGCAGCTTAGAGGCGGGGGGGGCCGGGGCCAACGTCCTGACTTTC. The full variable domain, with the rest looked up from reference TRBV7-8 and TRBJ2-6, is GAGVSQSPRYKVAKRGQDVALRCDPISGHVSLFWYQQALGQGPEFLTYFQNEAQLDKSGLPSDRFFAERPEGSVSTLKIQRTQQEDSAVYLCASSLEAGGAGANVLTFGAGSRLTVL.